This is a list of T cell receptor beta chains from one sample in a study of a mutant IDH1 vaccine in newly diagnosed glioma. Using immunoSEQ multiplex PCR, the repertoire was profiled, and TCRdb retains in-frame clones only, with some absent. Among some 38,000 clones listed, around 78% were seen once. The antigens of these receptors remain unknown. The material was PBMCs, obtained from a glioma patient whose treatment included an IDH1 peptide vaccine. The receptor source for this set is a man aged 40-49 years with glioma. The CDR3 runs from the conserved cysteine through the conserved F or W.

V gene	J gene	CDR3 protein
TRBV19	TRBJ2-7	CASSTPGTGKYEQYF
TRBV4-1	TRBJ2-7	CASSLIASAGHEQYF
TRBV4-1	TRBJ1-5	CASSIIVDNQPQHF
TRBV2	TRBJ1-2	CASSPGGHSGGYTF
TRBV29-1	TRBJ1-4	CSVEPVTGGGKLFF
TRBV27	TRBJ1-5	CASSARPEAVGNQPQHF
TRBV19	TRBJ1-5	CASSHPQGTGNYNQPQHF
TRBV5-5	TRBJ1-6	CASSLNQVLSPLHF
TRBV7-9	TRBJ2-7	CASQTEAYEQYF
TRBV2	TRBJ2-3	CASVGTGWGDTQYF
TRBV30	TRBJ2-3	CAWSSTRDRAADTQYF
TRBV6-5	TRBJ1-2	CASTAGQARGYTF
TRBV9	TRBJ2-3	CASSVADYTTDTQYF
TRBV5-1	TRBJ1-4	CASSSPQNEKLFF
TRBV6-5	TRBJ1-4	CASSYTPGFEKLFF
TRBV9	TRBJ1-1	CASSVDYSGTEAFF
TRBV12-5	TRBJ2-5	CASGLWGRETQYF
TRBV5-4	TRBJ2-5	CASSLAREETQYF
TRBV25-1	TRBJ2-6	CASSEYKGGFSGANVLTF
TRBV6-5	TRBJ1-2	CASSPTGNVNGYTF
TRBV7-9	TRBJ1-5	CASSSGTAGNQPQHF
TRBV6-1	TRBJ2-3	CASSKNSGGLDTQYF